This TCR beta chain was retrieved from a study of blood T cell repertoires in COVID-19 (dated by TCRdb to 2020 to 2021). For the wider study: The collaborator samples originated in the United States, Italy and Spain and spanned the acute and convalescent phases of COVID-19. The material from the prospective study consisted of cDNA or gDNA derived from T cells, B-cell-depleted T cells, or PBMCs. Deeply sampled blood TCRbeta repertoires from subjects exposed to, actively infected with, or recovered from COVID-19 were included in the dataset. The repertoires were released in a freely available public database intended as a resource for research on the immune response to SARS-CoV-2. The samples were drawn from two sources: the first 160 participants of the ongoing ImmuneRACE study, and 1,254 subjects contributed by 6 global collaborators. Nearly every sample came with metadata listing a de-identified subject ID, COVID-19 status, age in years and sex. HLA class I and class II types, where available, came from metadata supplied by the sample provider rather than from assay-based typing.

Another Seattle source contributed samples from volunteer blood donors who had recovered from COVID-19. Whole blood was collected in K2EDTA tubes by collaborating institutions according to the institutions' own protocols. For TCRbeta analysis, collaborators shipped samples as frozen whole blood, isolated PBMCs, or DNA extracted from either of those sample types. The junction shows trimming of 1 base on V and 6 bases on J, plus 11 bases between the germline ends. From a lookup of the germline V gene, CDR1 and CDR2 are SGHRS and YFSETQ. From cysteine to phenylalanine, the CDR3 is 14 amino acids long. Just CDR3 DNA is preserved here, 42 bases in frame from base 1. TCRbeta CDR3 regions were amplified from genomic DNA by means of the immunoSEQ Assay, a bias-controlled multiplex PCR. In the paper's pipeline: Within the assay, amplification of reference gene primers was used to estimate how many nucleated cells each sample contained. To quantify the absolute abundance of each unique TCRbeta CDR3 rearrangement, sequence reads were collapsed and filtered. For each sample, productive Simpson clonality was calculated as the square root of Simpson's diversity index over productive rearrangements. TCRdb took over this immuneACCESS table, retaining in-frame rearrangements with V and J assigned. Such tables are incomplete; in checked studies, under half of the missing clones stem from an unresolved V gene, and the remainder is unexplained. That table is the source of V, J and clone size, and D and trimming were worked out from the DNA. This sample comprises approximately 150,000 clones, 85% to 90% of them detected only once. The leading ten clones occupy about two fifths of the sample.

General study outcomes and caveats: The quantity of clinical and demographic metadata differed by source and by participant and was supplied without curation.

A note on this clone: Which antigen it targets is not known. Qualities for individual bases were not recorded, and no much larger clone is one base off.

This receptor was taken from a man in his fifties who had recovered from COVID-19. The rearrangement combines TRBV5-1 with TRBJ2-1, with TRBD2 tentatively as D gene (5 bases match). Specimen: peripheral blood. The CDR3 region: CASSLRSGVNEQFF. The bases are TGCGCCAGCAGCTTGCGGTCCGGGGTCAATGAGCAGTTCTTC.